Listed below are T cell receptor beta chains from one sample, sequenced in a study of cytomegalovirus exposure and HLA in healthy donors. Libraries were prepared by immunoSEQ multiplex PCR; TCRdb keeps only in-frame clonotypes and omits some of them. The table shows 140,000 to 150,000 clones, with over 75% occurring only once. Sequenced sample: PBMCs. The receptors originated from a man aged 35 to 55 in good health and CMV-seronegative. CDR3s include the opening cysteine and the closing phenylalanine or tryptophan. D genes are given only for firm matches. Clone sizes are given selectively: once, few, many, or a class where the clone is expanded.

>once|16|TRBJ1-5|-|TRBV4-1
CASSQDLAGSNQPQHF
TGCGCCAGCAGCCAAGATCTGGCAGGGAGCAATCAGCCCCAGCATTTT
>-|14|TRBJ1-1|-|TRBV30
CAWSEAGSNTEAFF
TGTGCCTGGAGTGAGGCAGGGTCGAACACTGAAGCTTTCTTT
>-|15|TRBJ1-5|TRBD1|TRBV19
CASFHGTASNQPQHF
TGTGCCAGCTTTCACGGGACAGCTAGCAATCAGCCCCAGCATTTT
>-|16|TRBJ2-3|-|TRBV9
CASSGWRGLFTDTQYF
TGTGCCAGCAGCGGGTGGCGGGGGCTCTTCACAGATACGCAGTATTTT
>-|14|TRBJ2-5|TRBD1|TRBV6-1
CASSADRAQETQYF
TGTGCCAGCAGTGCGGACAGGGCCCAAGAGACCCAGTACTTC
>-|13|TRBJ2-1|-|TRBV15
CATSSSAYNEQFF
TGTGCCACCAGCAGTTCGGCCTACAATGAGCAGTTCTTC
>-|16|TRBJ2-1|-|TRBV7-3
CASSQAHEVPYNEQFF
TGTGCCAGCAGCCAAGCGCACGAAGTCCCCTACAATGAGCAGTTCTTC
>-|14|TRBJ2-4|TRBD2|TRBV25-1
CASSDLLAVNIQYF
TGTGCCAGCAGTGATCTACTAGCGGTCAACATTCAGTACTTC
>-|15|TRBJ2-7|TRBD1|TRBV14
CASSQGQGAHHEQYF
TGTGCCAGCAGCCAAGGGCAGGGGGCGCACCACGAGCAGTACTTC
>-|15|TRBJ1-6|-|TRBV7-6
CASSLDSFTNSPLHF
TGTGCCAGCAGTTTAGACAGTTTTACTAATTCACCCCTCCACTTT
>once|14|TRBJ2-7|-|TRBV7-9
CASSLAARFHEQYF
TGTGCCAGCAGCTTAGCGGCCAGGTTCCACGAGCAGTACTTC
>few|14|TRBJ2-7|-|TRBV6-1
CASTGRVMSYEQYF
TGTGCCAGCACCGGCCGGGTAATGTCCTACGAGCAGTACTTC
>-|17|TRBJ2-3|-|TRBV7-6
CASSLVGRTGAGNTQYF
TGTGCCAGCAGCTTAGTGGGCAGAACTGGGGCGGGGAATACGCAGTATTTT
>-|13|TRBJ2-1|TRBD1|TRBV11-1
CASSPDRGHEQFF
TGTGCCAGCAGCCCTGACAGGGGGCATGAGCAGTTCTTC
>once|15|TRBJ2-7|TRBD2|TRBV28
CASSLDGLVGREQYF
TGTGCCAGCAGTCTCGACGGACTAGTTGGGCGCGAGCAGTACTTC
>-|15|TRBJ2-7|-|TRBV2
CASSVGRTSSYEQYF
TGTGCCAGCAGTGTAGGCAGGACAAGCTCCTACGAGCAGTACTTC
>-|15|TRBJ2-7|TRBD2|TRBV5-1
CASSLDREAVLEQYF
TGCGCCAGCAGCTTGGACCGGGAGGCCGTCCTCGAGCAGTACTTC
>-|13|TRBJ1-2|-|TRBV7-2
CASSLDPGKGYTF
TGTGCCAGCAGCTTAGATCCGGGTAAAGGCTACACCTTC
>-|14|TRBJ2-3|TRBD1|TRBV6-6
CASRGDRVADTQYF
TGTGCCAGCAGGGGGGACAGGGTGGCAGATACGCAGTATTTT
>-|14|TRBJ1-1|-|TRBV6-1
CASSENTQNTEAFF
TGTGCCAGCAGTGAAAATACACAGAACACTGAAGCTTTCTTT
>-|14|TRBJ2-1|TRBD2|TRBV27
CASSLAGGVNEQFF
TGTGCCAGCAGTTTAGCGGGAGGGGTCAATGAGCAGTTCTTC
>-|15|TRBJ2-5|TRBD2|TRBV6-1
CASSEGGGWLETQYF
TGTGCCAGCAGTGAGGGGGGGGGATGGTTGGAGACCCAGTACTTC
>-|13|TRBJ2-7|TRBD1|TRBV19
CASSRDRGREQYF
TGTGCCAGTAGTAGAGACAGGGGTCGCGAGCAGTACTTC
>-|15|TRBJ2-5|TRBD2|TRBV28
CASFSLAGPWETQYF
TGTGCCAGCTTTTCTCTAGCGGGGCCTTGGGAGACCCAGTACTTC
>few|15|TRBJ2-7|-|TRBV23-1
CASSQSRRGVYEQYF
TGCGCCAGCAGTCAATCTAGGCGGGGCGTCTACGAGCAGTACTTC